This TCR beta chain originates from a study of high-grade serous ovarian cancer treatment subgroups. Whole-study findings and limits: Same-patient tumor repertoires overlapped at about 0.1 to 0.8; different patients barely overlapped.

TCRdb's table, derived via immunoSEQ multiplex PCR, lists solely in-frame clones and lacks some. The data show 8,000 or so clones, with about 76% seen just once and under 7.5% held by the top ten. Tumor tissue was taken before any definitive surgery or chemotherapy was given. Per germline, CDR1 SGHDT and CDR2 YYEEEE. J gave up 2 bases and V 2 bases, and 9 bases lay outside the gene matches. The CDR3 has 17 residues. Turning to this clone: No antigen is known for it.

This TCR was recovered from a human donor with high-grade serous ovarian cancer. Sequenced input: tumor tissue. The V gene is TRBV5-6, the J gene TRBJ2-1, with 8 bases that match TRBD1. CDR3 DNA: TGTGCCAGCAGCTTCAGGGCCGGGACAGGAGCCTACAATGAGCAGTTCTTC. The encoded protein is CASSFRAGTGAYNEQFF.